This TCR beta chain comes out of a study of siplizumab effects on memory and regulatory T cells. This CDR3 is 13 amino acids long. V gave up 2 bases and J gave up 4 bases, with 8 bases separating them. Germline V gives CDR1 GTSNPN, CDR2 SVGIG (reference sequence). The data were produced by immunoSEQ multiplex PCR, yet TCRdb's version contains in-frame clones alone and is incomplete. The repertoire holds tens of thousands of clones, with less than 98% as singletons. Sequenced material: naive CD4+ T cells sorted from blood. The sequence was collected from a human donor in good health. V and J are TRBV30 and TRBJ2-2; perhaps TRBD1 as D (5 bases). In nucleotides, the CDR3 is TGTGCCTGGAGTAGACAGAGCACCGGGGAGCTGTTTTTT. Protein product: CAWSRQSTGELFF. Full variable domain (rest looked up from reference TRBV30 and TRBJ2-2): SQTIHQWPATLVQPVGSPLSLECTVEGTSNPNLYWYRQAAGRGLQLLFYSVGIGQISSEVPQNLSASRPQDRQFILSSKKLLLSDSGFYLCAWSRQSTGELFFGEGSRLTVL.